This T cell receptor beta chain came from a study of blood T cell repertoires in COVID-19 (dated by TCRdb to about 2020). The study in broad terms: Samples from collaborators originated in the United States, Italy and Spain and spanned both the acute and convalescent phases of COVID-19. A de-identified subject ID, COVID-19 status, age in years and sex were almost always included in the sample metadata. The prospective study material was composed of cDNA or gDNA derived from T cells, B-cell-depleted T cells, or PBMCs. A freely available public database, intended as a resource for researchers studying the immune response to SARS-CoV-2, is where the repertoires were released. Samples were obtained from the ongoing ImmuneRACE study (first 160 participants) and from 1,200 or so subjects provided by 6 global collaborators. Deeply sampled blood TCRbeta repertoires from subjects exposed to, actively infected with, or recovered from COVID-19 were included in the dataset. Where available, HLA class I and class II types were taken from metadata supplied by the sample provider and were not determined by assay-based typing. What the work shows at the level of the full study, not this receptor alone: The quantity of clinical and demographic metadata differed by source and by participant and was supplied without curation.

Each collaborating institution followed its own protocols to collect whole blood in K2EDTA tubes. For TCRbeta analysis, collaborators shipped samples as frozen whole blood, isolated PBMCs, or DNA extracted from either of those sample types. Taken from the germline V gene, the CDR1 and CDR2 loops are MNHEY and SVGEGT. Trimming removed 6 bases from V and 0 bases from J, leaving 12 bases between the germline ends. The CDR3 has 15 amino acids, counting the end cysteine and phenylalanine. Only the CDR3 portion is preserved as DNA: 45 bases, with reading frame beginning at the first base. TCRbeta CDR3 regions were amplified from genomic DNA by means of the immunoSEQ Assay, a bias-controlled multiplex PCR. The authors processed their data as follows. The number of nucleated cells in each sample was estimated from the amplification of reference gene primers within the assay. To quantify the absolute abundance of each unique TCRbeta CDR3 rearrangement, sequence reads were collapsed and filtered. For each sample, productive Simpson clonality was calculated as the square root of Simpson's diversity index over productive rearrangements. Not all clones reach the TCRdb copy of this immuneACCESS table, which keeps in-frame sequences only. Checked studies attribute under half of the gap to unresolved V genes and leave the rest unexplained. For V, J and clone size, that table is used; D and trimming come from the DNA. The sample table shows 75,000 to 85,000 clones, and about 87% are seen once. The ten most abundant clones make up about 5.3% of the sample.

Concerning this clone itself: Its binding antigen is unknown. Base qualities were left out, and no much larger clone turns up one base away.

Sample: peripheral blood. This sequence originates from a man aged 50 or older with active COVID-19. The chain was built from TRBV6-2 or TRBV6-3 and TRBJ1-5; 6 matching bases give a weak D call of TRBD1. In nucleotides, the sequence is TGTGCCAGCAGCCCCGGGGGGCTTAGCAATCAGCCCCAGCATTTT. It codes for CASSPGGLSNQPQHF.